Below are 22 T cell receptor beta chains sequenced from a single sample in a study of blood T cell repertoires in COVID-19. The table came from immunoSEQ multiplex PCR; TCRdb's copy has only in-frame clones and leaves some out. Among around 170,000 clones, under 90% were seen once, and the ten largest hold about 12%. The specimen was PBMCs or T cells enriched from blood (not recorded which). Every receptor here comes from a man between 45 and 60 years old who had recovered from COVID-19.

V and J are TRBV7-8 and TRBJ1-6; D gene uncertain. Deletions cut 8 bases from V and 8 bases from J, with 13 bases between. Per germline, CDR1 SGHVS and CDR2 FQNEAQ. The CDR3 has 13 amino acids. The chain's CDR3 is CASGTSRDSPLHF. Here the CDR3 DNA reads TGTGCCAGCGGAACAAGCCGGGATTCACCCCTCCACTTT. Combining the CDR3 with reference TRBV7-8 and TRBJ1-6 gives the whole variable domain GAGVSQSPRYKVAKRGQDVALRCDPISGHVSLFWYQQALGQGPEFLTYFQNEAQLDKSGLPSDRFFAERPEGSVSTLKIQRTQQEDSAVYLCASGTSRDSPLHFGNGTRLTVT.

This clone was seen a few times. The genes are TRBV7-9 and TRBJ1-6; 8 bases align to TRBD1. Per germline, CDR1 SEHNR and CDR2 FQNEAQ (reference sequence). After removal of 5 bases from V and 6 bases from J, the junction contained 6 bases not matched to a gene. This CDR3 contains 15 residues. For the CDR3, the DNA is TGTGCCAGCAGCCCCGACAGGGGCCTTAATTCACCCCTCCACTTT. It yields the protein CASSPDRGLNSPLHF.

The rearrangement joins TRBV29-1 to TRBJ2-7, with TRBD1 identical over 9 bases. The V segment lost 4 bases and the J segment 6 bases; nucleotides outside the gene matches: 10. The CDR3 has 14 amino acids. CDR1 is SQVTM, CDR2 ANQGSEA, per germline. This CDR3 is CSVGGGDRGSEQYF. CDR3 sequence (DNA): TGCAGCGTTGGGGGTGGTGACAGGGGGTCCGAGCAGTACTTC.

The rearrangement links TRBV10-2 to TRBJ2-5; perhaps TRBD2 as D (7 bases). V was clipped by 8 bases and J by 0 bases, with 16 bases between them. The germline V gene has CDR1 WSHSY and CDR2 SAAADI. This CDR3 contains 15 residues. The CDR3 sequence: CASSRGALYQETQYF. DNA of the CDR3: TGCGCCAGCTCTCGGGGGGCCCTGTACCAAGAGACCCAGTACTTC.

This CDR3 is CAISPRVNRATDTQYF. The CDR3 DNA is TGTGCCATCAGCCCTCGGGTGAACAGGGCCACAGATACGCAGTATTTT. The V gene is TRBV10-3, the J gene TRBJ2-3; possibly TRBD1 for D (6 bases). V gave up 6 bases and J gave up 2 bases, with 18 bases separating them. The CDR3 spans 16 residues. Germline values: CDR1 ENHRY, CDR2 SYGVKD.

This clone was seen only a few times. The chain employs TRBV4-3 and TRBJ2-7; D may be TRBD1 (6 bases). Trimming took off 2 bases at V and 2 bases at J, with 13 bases between the two ends. The CDR3 extends over 15 amino acids. Germline loops: CDR1 LGHNA, CDR2 YSLEER. The CDR3 protein is CASSQLVTGAYEQYF. The CDR3 region has the DNA TGCGCCAGCAGCCAATTGGTGACAGGCGCCTACGAGCAGTACTTC.

This rearrangement joins TRBV19 to TRBJ2-2, with D possibly being TRBD1 (5 bases). V lost 7 bases to trimming and J lost 5 bases, with 17 bases between them. The CDR3 totals 15 residues. Germline values: CDR1 LNHDA, CDR2 SQIVND (reference sequence). CDR3 residues: CASTLGQGWTGELFF. DNA for the CDR3: TGTGCCAGTACCCTGGGCCAGGGATGGACCGGGGAGCTGTTTTTT. The full variable domain, its missing parts supplied by reference TRBV19 and TRBJ2-2, is DGGITQSPKYLFRKEGQNVTLSCEQNLNHDAMYWYRQDPGQGLRLIYYSQIVNDFQKGDIAEGYSVSREKKESFPLTVTSAQKNPTAFYLCASTLGQGWTGELFFGEGSRLTVL.

This chain uses TRBV7-8 with TRBJ1-5; unclear D gene. Germline CDR1 reads SGHVS; CDR2 reads FQNEAQ. The CDR3 length is 13 residues. V was shortened by 2 bases and J by 1 base, with 3 bases between the two germline ends. In DNA form, the CDR3 reads TGTGCCAGCAGCTTACGGAGCAATCAGCCCCAGCATTTT. Its translation: CASSLRSNQPQHF.

The V call is TRBV13, the J call TRBJ1-6; a weak D match, TRBD1 (6 bases). The CDR3 is 12 amino acids. The V end lost 5 bases, the J end lost 9 bases, and 8 bases lay between the germline ends. Germline V lookup: CDR1 PRHDT, CDR2 FYEKMQ (reference sequence). The CDR3 DNA follows: TGTGCCAGCAGCGCACAGGGTTCACCCCTCCACTTT. Translation: CASSAQGSPLHF.

The chain carries TRBV19 and TRBJ1-6; no clear D gene. Germline V CDR1 and CDR2: LNHDA, SQIVND (reference sequence). This CDR3 spans 13 amino acids. V was cut by 4 bases and J by 5 bases, with 6 bases left in between. The CDR3 loop is CASSTRDNSPLHF. In DNA, the CDR3 is TGTGCCAGTAGTACCCGAGATAATTCACCCCTCCACTTT.

This chain connects TRBV19 to TRBJ2-3; D is possibly TRBD1 (6 bases). Looked up from germline, CDR1 is LNHDA and CDR2 is SQIVND (reference sequence). V was cut by 3 bases and J by 2 bases, with 15 bases left in between. This CDR3 is built from 16 residues. As DNA, the CDR3 is TGTGCCAGTAGTATTATTTCGGCAGGGGCCACAGATACGCAGTATTTT. Translating gives CASSIISAGATDTQYF.

This clone was seen only once. V is TRBV11-3 and J is TRBJ2-1; TRBD1 agrees at 9 bases. Germline-derived CDR1 and CDR2 are SGHNT and YENEEA. The V gene end was trimmed by 8 bases and the J gene end by 4 bases; junction bases not matched to a gene: 9. This CDR3 has 15 residues. CDR3 protein: CASRDGQGSYNEQFF. The CDR3 region has the DNA TGTGCCAGCCGGGATGGACAGGGGTCTTACAATGAGCAGTTCTTC.

The CDR3 loop is CASSQMRNTIYF. CDR3 DNA sequence: TGTGCCAGCAGTCAGATGCGAAACACCATATATTTT. This sequence joins TRBV3-1 (or the pseudogene TRBV3-2) and TRBJ1-3; no clear D. This CDR3 is 12 amino acids long. The V end lost 6 bases, the J end lost 5 bases, and 8 bases lay between the germline ends. Per the germline V gene, CDR1 is LGHDT and CDR2 is YNNKEL (reference sequence).

Written as DNA, the CDR3 is TGTGCCAGTAGTATGAGGTCGATTTCCGGGACCCAGTACTTC. It translates to CASSMRSISGTQYF. The gene calls are TRBV19 and TRBJ2-5; D uncertain. The CDR3 length is 14 residues. Germline values: CDR1 LNHDA, CDR2 SQIVND (reference sequence). V was cut by 3 bases and J by 7 bases, with 15 bases left in between.

The chain is built from TRBV28 and TRBJ2-7; 7 nucleotides line up with TRBD1. The CDR3 has 12 amino acids. The germline V gene has CDR1 MDHEN and CDR2 SYDVKM. The V and J ends lost 6 bases and 7 bases, in that order; junction bases with no gene match: 6. CDR3 protein: CASRTGAGEQYF. DNA for the CDR3: TGTGCCAGCAGAACAGGGGCAGGAGAGCAGTACTTC.

In this sample, this clone turned up once. This chain connects TRBV6-2 or TRBV6-3 to TRBJ1-6; D uncertain. V dropped 5 bases and J dropped 7 bases, with 15 bases sitting between them. This CDR3 is 15 amino acids long. Germline-derived CDR1 and CDR2 are MNHEY and SVGEGT. This CDR3 is CASSPGKYDNSPLHF. CDR3 DNA: TGTGCCAGCAGTCCCGGGAAGTACGACAATTCACCCCTCCACTTT.

V is TRBV6-5 and J is TRBJ1-4; D may be TRBD1 (5 bases). Germline V gene lookup returns CDR1 MNHEY and CDR2 SVGAGI. The CDR3 has 15 amino acids. V was clipped by 0 bases and J by 7 bases, with 12 bases between them. The CDR3 spells CASSYSVAGIEKLFF. For the CDR3, the DNA is TGTGCCAGCAGTTACTCGGTGGCAGGGATTGAAAAACTGTTTTTT.

This chain connects TRBV4-1 to TRBJ1-2; TRBD1 aligns across 9 bases. V lost 4 bases and J lost 8; bases outside the gene matches: 11. There are 15 residues in the CDR3. The germline V gene has CDR1 MGHRA and CDR2 YSYEKL. CDR3 sequence reads: CASSPTGGEKRGYTF. CDR3 bases: TGCGCCAGCAGCCCGACAGGGGGGGAAAAACGCGGCTACACCTTC.

The chain carries TRBV11-2 and TRBJ1-6; the D is unclear. The CDR3 is 17 amino acids. Germline lookup yields CDR1 SGHAT and CDR2 FQNNGV. The germline V and J ends were trimmed by 3 bases and 10 bases, with 22 bases remaining between them. The CDR3 coding sequence is TGTGCCAGCAGCTTCCCCGCGGGCGGTCGGAGAGCCTCACCCCTCCACTTT. The encoded protein is CASSFPAGGRRASPLHF.

By share, this clone ranks as medium-sized. The CDR3 reads CASSPPERKSYEQYF. CDR3 sequence (DNA): TGTGCCAGCAGTCCCCCGGAGAGGAAGTCCTACGAGCAGTACTTC. This chain uses TRBV28 with TRBJ2-7; D call uncertain. Trimming took 5 bases from V and 1 from J, leaving 15 bases between them. The germline gives CDR1 MDHEN, CDR2 SYDVKM. This CDR3 has 15 amino acids.

The V call is TRBV28, the J call TRBJ1-5; 7 bases align to TRBD1. The length of the CDR3 is 16 residues. The germline CDR1 and CDR2 sequences are MDHEN and SYDVKM. With 7 bases clipped from V and 7 bases from J, the junction kept 16 bases outside the gene matches. In DNA, the CDR3 is TGTGCCAGCACCCTACCCAATACAGGGGTTCTCCAGCCCCAGCATTTT. The encoded protein is CASTLPNTGVLQPQHF. Full variable domain (outside the CDR3, taken from reference TRBV28 and TRBJ1-5): DVKVTQSSRYLVKRTGEKVFLECVQDMDHENMFWYRQDPGLGLRLIYFSYDVKMKEKGDIPEGYSVSREKKERFSLILESASTNQTSMYLCASTLPNTGVLQPQHFGDGTRLSIL.

The CDR3, as DNA: TGTGCCAGTAGGACTAGCGGTAACATGTTGACCCAGTACTTC. Protein sequence: CASRTSGNMLTQYF. This rearrangement joins TRBV2 to TRBJ2-5; TRBD2 agrees at 10 bases. Trimming took 9 bases from V and 7 from J; bases not matched to a gene: 11. Germline CDR1 is SNHLY and CDR2 is FYNNEI. The CDR3 length is 14 residues.